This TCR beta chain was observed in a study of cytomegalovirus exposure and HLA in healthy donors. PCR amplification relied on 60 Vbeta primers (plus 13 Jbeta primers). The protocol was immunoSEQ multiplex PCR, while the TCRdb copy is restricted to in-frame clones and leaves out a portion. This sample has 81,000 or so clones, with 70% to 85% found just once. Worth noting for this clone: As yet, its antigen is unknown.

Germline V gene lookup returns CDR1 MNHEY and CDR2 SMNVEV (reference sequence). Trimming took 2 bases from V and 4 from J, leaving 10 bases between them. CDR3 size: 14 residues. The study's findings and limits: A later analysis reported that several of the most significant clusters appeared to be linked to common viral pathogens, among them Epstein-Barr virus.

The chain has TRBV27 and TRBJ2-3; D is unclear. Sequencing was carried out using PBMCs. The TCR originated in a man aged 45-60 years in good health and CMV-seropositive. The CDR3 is CASSLVGVPDTQYF. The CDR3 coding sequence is TGTGCCAGCAGTTTAGTAGGAGTCCCAGATACGCAGTATTTT.